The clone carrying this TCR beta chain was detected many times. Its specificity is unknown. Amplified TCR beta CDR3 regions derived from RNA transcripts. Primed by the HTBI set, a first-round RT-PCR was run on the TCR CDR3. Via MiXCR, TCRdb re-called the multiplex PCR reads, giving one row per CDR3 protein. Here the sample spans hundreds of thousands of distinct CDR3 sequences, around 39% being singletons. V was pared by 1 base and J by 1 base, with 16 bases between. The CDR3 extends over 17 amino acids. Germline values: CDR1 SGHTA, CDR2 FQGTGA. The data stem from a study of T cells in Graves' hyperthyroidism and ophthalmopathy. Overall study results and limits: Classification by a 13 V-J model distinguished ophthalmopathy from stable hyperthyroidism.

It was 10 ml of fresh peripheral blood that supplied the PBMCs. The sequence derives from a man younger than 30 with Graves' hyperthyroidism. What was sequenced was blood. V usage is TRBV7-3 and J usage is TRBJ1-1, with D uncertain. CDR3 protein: CASSLNAPGRKNTEAFF. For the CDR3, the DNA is TGTGCCAGCAGCTTAAATGCCCCTGGCAGGAAGAACACTGAAGCTTTCTTT.